A single T cell receptor beta chain is shown here with its context. Authors' analysis steps: Amplification of reference gene primers was used by the study to estimate nucleated cell counts. Measured with immunoSEQ multiplex PCR; TCRdb has only the in-frame clones, and not every one. The V and J calls and the clone size are those of that table, but D and trimming were determined from the DNA. The data contain tens of thousands of clones, around 80% of them singletons. This record comes from a study of blood T cell repertoires in COVID-19. Study at large: Spain, Italy and the United States supplied samples that represented acute and convalescent COVID-19.

The receptor's source is an older man with acute or convalescent COVID-19. Sequencing was carried out using peripheral blood.

CDR3 region: CASSTGQGTANEKLFF. The CDR3 region has the DNA TGTGCCAGCAGCACGGGACAGGGGACCGCCAATGAAAAACTGTTTTTT. The chain employs TRBV13 and TRBJ1-4; the match to TRBD1 covers 10 bases. J was trimmed by 5 bases and V by 5 bases; bases with no gene match: 8. Germline CDR1 reads PRHDT; CDR2 reads FYEKMQ (reference sequence). This CDR3 region has 16 residues.